Each of the 27 T cell receptor beta chains below was sequenced from the same sample in a study of early stage breast cancer tumors. Measured with immunoSEQ multiplex PCR; TCRdb has only the in-frame clones, and not every one. The sample lists about 50,000 clones; 83% were seen once. Sequencing used blood. These receptors were obtained from a person aged 50-59 years with breast cancer.

This clone was detected only a few times. V is TRBV7-2 and J is TRBJ1-4; a weak D match, TRBD1 (5 bases). The germline V gene has CDR1 SGHTA and CDR2 FQGNSA. This CDR3 has 14 amino acids. The germline V and J ends were trimmed by 5 bases and 8 bases, with 15 bases remaining between them. The CDR3 loop reads CASSPGTASEKLFF. For the CDR3, the DNA is TGTGCCAGCAGCCCAGGGACGGCGTCGGAAAAACTGTTTTTT.

The sample holds a few counts of this clone. The chain recombines TRBV7-9 with TRBJ1-2; D is uncertain. CDR3 length: 13 residues. Germline CDR1 and CDR2: SEHNR and FQNEAQ (reference sequence). Trimming removed 2 bases at V and 1 base at J, with 5 bases between. CDR3 amino acids: CASSLRDNYGYTF. The CDR3 DNA reads TGTGCCAGCAGCTTAAGGGATAACTATGGCTACACCTTC.

The chain couples TRBV7-9 to TRBJ2-7; TRBD2 matches at 13 bases. The CDR3 extends over 17 amino acids. Looked up from germline, CDR1 is SEHNR and CDR2 is FQNEAQ (reference sequence). J lost 4 bases, V lost 4 bases, and 10 bases had no gene match. The CDR3 DNA reads as TGTGCCAGCAGCTCAGGGGACCCGGGACTAGCGGGGTACGAGCAGTACTTC. It translates to CASSSGDPGLAGYEQYF.

CDR3 amino acids: CASSLVTGGKGLGNTEAFF. DNA for the CDR3: TGTGCCAGCAGCTTGGTGACAGGGGGCAAGGGCTTGGGGAACACTGAAGCTTTCTTT. This chain links TRBV5-6 with TRBJ1-1, with 10 positions matching TRBD1. V lost 0 bases to trimming and J lost 1 base; unmatched junction nucleotides: 12. CDR3 length: 19 amino acids. In germline, CDR1 is SGHDT, CDR2 YYEEEE.

The rearrangement joins TRBV11-2 to TRBJ2-3; a possible D gene is TRBD1 (5 bases). The CDR3 is made up of 11 amino acids. CDR1 SGHAT and CDR2 FQNNGV come from the germline V gene. The V gene lost 11 bases and the J gene lost 8 bases, with 14 bases spanning the gap. The CDR3 coding sequence is TGTGCCGTACAGGTATTGGGTACGCAGTATTTT. Amino acids: CAVQVLGTQYF. The full variable domain, its missing parts supplied by reference TRBV11-2 and TRBJ2-3, is EAGVAQSPRYKIIEKRQSVAFWCNPISGHATLYWYQQILGQGPKLLIQFQNNGVVDDSQLPKDRFSAERLKGVDSTLKIQPAKLEDSAVYLCAVQVLGTQYFGPGTRLTVL.

The chain combines TRBV6-5 with TRBJ1-5, with a tentative D call TRBD1 (6 bases). CDR1 is MNHEY, CDR2 SVGAGI, per germline. The CDR3 totals 15 residues. The V end lost 0 bases, the J end lost 5 bases, and 11 bases lay between the germline ends. CDR3 protein: CASSYSGAGDQPQHF. CDR3 in DNA: TGTGCCAGCAGTTACTCTGGGGCAGGGGATCAGCCCCAGCATTTT.

This chain joins TRBV9 and TRBJ1-3; D call uncertain. CDR1 SGDLS and CDR2 YYNGEE come from the germline V gene. Between the trimmed V and J ends, which lost 5 bases and 4 bases, there was a span of 7 bases. There are 12 residues in the CDR3. CDR3: CASSASGNTIYF. The DNA for the CDR3 is TGTGCCAGCAGTGCCTCGGGAAACACCATATATTTT.

For the CDR3, the DNA is TGTGCCAGCAGGATCGGCAGACTCAACCAAGAGACCCAGTACTTC. Amino acids: CASRIGRLNQETQYF. This sequence joins TRBV28 and TRBJ2-5, with D unresolved. V was pared by 6 bases and J by 0 bases, with 14 bases between. CDR3 length: 15 amino acids. Germline V gene data show CDR1 as MDHEN and CDR2 as SYDVKM.

The V call is TRBV7-9, the J call TRBJ2-1; tentatively, D is TRBD1 (6 bases). The CDR3 has 11 residues. Germline loops: CDR1 SEHNR, CDR2 FQNEAQ (reference sequence). Trimming took off 4 bases at V and 15 bases at J, with 13 bases between the two ends. CDR3 nucleotides: TGTGCCAGCAGCTCCGACTCAGGGGCGTTCTTC. This translates into CASSSDSGAFF. The full variable domain, its missing parts supplied by reference TRBV7-9 and TRBJ2-1, is DTGVSQNPRHKITKRGQNVTFRCDPISEHNRLYWYRQTLGQGPEFLTYFQNEAQLEKSRLLSDRFSAERPKGSFSTLEIQRTEQGDSAMYLCASSSDSGAFFGPGTRLTVL.

J is TRBJ2-7 and V is TRBV10-1; D is ambiguous. The V gene's germline CDR1 is WNHNN and CDR2 SYGVQD (reference sequence). V dropped 6 bases and J dropped 3 bases, with 3 bases sitting between them. This CDR3 has 10 amino acids. CDR3 protein: CASRCYEQYF. CDR3 in DNA: TGCGCCAGCAGGTGCTACGAGCAGTACTTC.

The table lists this clone with a count of one. This chain's CDR3 is CASSQQGNQPQHF. CDR3 nucleotides: TGTGCCAGCAGCCAACAGGGTAATCAGCCCCAGCATTTT. This chain connects TRBV5-8 to TRBJ1-5; perhaps TRBD1 as D (6 bases). This CDR3 spans 13 amino acids. Germline CDR1 is SGHTS and CDR2 is YDEGEE. The V gene lost 4 bases and the J gene lost 4 bases, with 9 bases spanning the gap.

V usage is TRBV7-2 and J usage is TRBJ2-7; D might be TRBD2 (7 bases). Trimming left V 2 bases short and J 0 bases short, with 11 bases between. The CDR3 has 15 residues. Germline CDR1 and CDR2: SGHTA and FQGNSA. CDR3 protein: CASSLRGGSSYEQYF. The CDR3 DNA is TGTGCCAGCAGCTTAAGGGGGGGGTCCTCCTACGAGCAGTACTTC.

This chain joins TRBV19 and TRBJ1-2; possibly TRBD1 for D (6 bases). V lost 9 bases to trimming and J lost 4 bases, with 18 bases between them. This CDR3 comprises 14 residues. Germline V gene lookup returns CDR1 LNHDA and CDR2 SQIVND (reference sequence). For the CDR3, the DNA is TGTGCCAGCCGAAGGATCCTCAGGGGCTATGGCTACACCTTC. Its translation: CASRRILRGYGYTF.

V gene TRBV29-1 combines with J gene TRBJ2-6; 7 bases agree with TRBD1. The CDR3 is 17 residues long. In germline, CDR1 is SQVTM, CDR2 ANQGSEA. Trimming removed 7 bases from V and 1 base from J; junction bases left unmatched: 13. DNA for the CDR3: TGCAGCGCTTACTCCCCCGGGACAGCATCTGGGGCCAACGTCCTGACTTTC. Translating gives CSAYSPGTASGANVLTF.

The rearrangement joins TRBV30 to TRBJ2-2; D remains unclear. V lost 3 bases and J 1 base, leaving 12 bases between the germline ends. CDR3 size: 15 residues. CDR1 and CDR2 from the germline V gene are GTSNPN and SVGIG (reference sequence). CDR3 sequence (DNA): TGTGCCTGGAGGACCTGGACGGAGAACACCGGGGAGCTGTTTTTT. Its translation: CAWRTWTENTGELFF.

J is TRBJ1-6 and V is TRBV18, with 9 positions matching TRBD1. CDR3 length equals 15 residues. J gave up 8 bases and V 6 bases, and 8 bases lay outside the gene matches. CDR1 and CDR2 from the germline V gene are KGHSH and LQKENI. CDR3 residues: CASSPGTGRDSPLHF. Written as DNA, the CDR3 is TGTGCCAGCTCTCCCGGGACAGGGAGAGATTCACCCCTCCACTTT. The whole variable domain, filled in from reference TRBV18 and TRBJ1-6, reads NAGVMQNPRHLVRRRGQEARLRCSPMKGHSHVYWYRQLPEEGLKFMVYLQKENIIDESGMPKERFSAEFPKEGPSILRIQQVVRGDSAAYFCASSPGTGRDSPLHFGNGTRLTVT.

The rearrangement uses TRBV6-5 and TRBJ2-1; D is unresolved. The CDR3 has 14 residues. CDR1 and CDR2 (germline): MNHEY, SVGAGI. V was clipped by 0 bases and J by 9 bases, with 12 bases between them. The CDR3 loop reads CASSYSNTVGEQFF. Written as DNA, the CDR3 is TGTGCCAGCAGTTACTCGAATACCGTAGGTGAGCAGTTCTTC.

This clone has a single count. The CDR3 sequence is CASSLGYGNRETQYF. The CDR3 DNA sequence: TGCGCCAGCAGCTTGGGATACGGGAATAGAGAGACCCAGTACTTC. The chain employs TRBV5-1 and TRBJ2-5; D possibly corresponds to TRBD2 (5 bases). The germline V and J ends were trimmed by 0 bases and 4 bases, with 13 bases remaining between them. The CDR3 runs to 15 residues. The germline V gene has CDR1 SGHRS and CDR2 YFSETQ.

The chain employs TRBV5-6 and TRBJ1-2; 7 bases match TRBD1. Germline V CDR1 and CDR2: SGHDT, YYEEEE. J was trimmed by 4 bases and V by 4 bases; bases with no gene match: 10. The CDR3 is 15 residues long. Here the CDR3 reads CASSRAGQRFYGYTF. DNA of the CDR3: TGTGCCAGCAGCCGTGCGGGACAGCGCTTCTATGGCTACACCTTC.

The chain links TRBV4-3 to TRBJ2-2; 9 nucleotides match TRBD1. CDR1 is LGHNA and CDR2 is YSLEER in the germline V gene. The CDR3 totals 16 residues. Losses at the gene ends were 6 bases for V and 1 base for J; bases not matched to a gene: 6. For the CDR3, the DNA is TGCGCCAGCAGTCGAGAGACAGGGGGGAACACCGGGGAGCTGTTTTTT. It yields the protein CASSRETGGNTGELFF.

V usage is TRBV27 and J usage is TRBJ2-7; the D gene could be TRBD1 or TRBD2 (6 bases each). Germline V lookup: CDR1 MNHEY, CDR2 SMNVEV (reference sequence). This CDR3 has 16 amino acids. V was trimmed by 3 bases and J by 3 bases, leaving 18 bases between them. CDR3 sequence: CASSLAPYEGGYEQYF. CDR3 coding DNA: TGTGCCAGCAGTTTGGCGCCATACGAGGGGGGCTACGAGCAGTACTTC.

The rearrangement joins TRBV6-5 to TRBJ1-6; no reliable D call. Germline V gene sequence: CDR1 MNHEY, CDR2 SVGAGI. The CDR3 loop spans 15 amino acids. Trimming stripped 0 bases from V and 8 bases from J, with 11 bases between. The CDR3 loop is CASSYSNGRDSPLHF. As DNA, the CDR3 is TGTGCCAGCAGTTACTCGAACGGGAGGGATTCACCCCTCCACTTT.

CDR3: CASLGRGLRRGAKNIQYF. The CDR3 DNA reads TGTGCCAGCCTCGGCAGGGGACTCCGGCGAGGAGCCAAAAACATTCAGTACTTC. The chain links TRBV28 to TRBJ2-4; D might be TRBD1 or TRBD2, each matching 6 bases. Trimming took off 8 bases at V and 0 bases at J, with 23 bases between the two ends. The CDR3 length is 18 residues. CDR1 MDHEN and CDR2 SYDVKM come from the germline V gene.

CDR3 bases: TGTGCCAGCAGCCCACTAGCGACAGATACGCAGTATTTT. Encoded protein: CASSPLATDTQYF. The chain combines TRBV7-9 with TRBJ2-3, with 7 bases aligning to TRBD2. Germline trimming cut 5 bases from V and 3 bases from J; bases unmatched to any gene: 2. This CDR3 contains 13 residues. Germline V CDR1 and CDR2: SEHNR, FQNEAQ (reference sequence).

CDR3 bases: TGTGCCAGCAGTTCAAACTCCGGCGATACGCAGTATTTT. Its translation: CASSSNSGDTQYF. V is TRBV7-2 and J is TRBJ2-3; D unresolved. V lost 6 bases and J 6 bases, leaving 13 bases between the germline ends. Germline V gene lookup returns CDR1 SGHTA and CDR2 FQGNSA. There are 13 residues in the CDR3.

For the CDR3, the DNA is TGTGCCAGCAGCCCAGCAGGGGACCAATACGAGCAGTACTTC. Translation gives CASSPAGDQYEQYF. This chain uses TRBV7-8 with TRBJ2-7; perhaps TRBD1 as D (6 bases). The ends were cut back, 5 bases at V and 4 bases at J, with 15 bases in the middle. This CDR3 has 14 residues. CDR1 SGHVS and CDR2 FQNEAQ come from the germline V gene.

The V and J genes are TRBV30 and TRBJ1-2, with no clear D. Germline lookup yields CDR1 GTSNPN and CDR2 SVGIG (reference sequence). The V and J ends lost 4 bases and 0 bases respectively, with 12 bases between them. The CDR3 is made up of 14 amino acids. DNA of the CDR3: TGTGCCTGGACCGGTCCAGGCTCTAACTATGGCTACACCTTC. It encodes CAWTGPGSNYGYTF.